The 9 T cell receptor beta chains presented below share a single source sample, sequenced in a study of metastatic and nonmetastatic thyroid tumors. Every patient underwent thyroid surgery untreated. TCRdb reanalyzed the PCR reads with MiXCR. The sample yields about 24,000 clones, around 21% seen once. The specimen sequenced was blood. The receptors come from a male donor with papillary thyroid cancer or a benign thyroid nodule (not recorded which). Some clones in this sample may be carry-over from other donors' samples.

Many counts were recorded for this clone. The chain has TRBV11-1 and TRBJ2-7; 10 bases match TRBD1. Germline-derived CDR1 and CDR2 are SGHAT and FQDESV (reference sequence). With 3 bases clipped from V and 4 bases from J, the junction kept 9 bases outside the gene matches. The CDR3 spans 16 residues. CDR3 amino acids: CASSFHRDRGGYEQYF. CDR3 DNA: TGTGCCAGCAGCTTTCACCGGGACAGGGGAGGGTACGAGCAGTACTTC.

Many counts were recorded for this clone. The rearrangement uses TRBV10-3 and TRBJ2-5; D is undetermined. Per the germline V gene, CDR1 is ENHRY and CDR2 is SYGVKD. Trimming cost V 1 base and J 0 bases, with 3 bases left between them. The CDR3 runs to 13 residues. CDR3 bases: TGTGCCATCAGTGAGTACAACCAAGAGACCCAGTACTTC. This sequence encodes CAISEYNQETQYF.

By share, this clone ranks as medium-sized. This chain links TRBV2 with TRBJ2-7, with D unclear. This CDR3 has 11 residues. CDR1 SNHLY and CDR2 FYNNEI come from the germline V gene. Trimming cost V 5 bases and J 2 bases, with 4 bases left between them. The CDR3 loop is CASSPTYEQYF. The DNA of the CDR3 is TGTGCCAGCAGTCCCACCTACGAGCAGTACTTC.

This clone was seen at least ten times. This rearrangement joins TRBV24-1 to TRBJ2-1, with 11 bases identical to TRBD2. The CDR3 is 16 residues long. Trimming removed 0 bases from V and 4 bases from J; junction bases left unmatched: 1. Germline values: CDR1 KGHDR, CDR2 SFDVKD. The DNA of the CDR3 is TGTGCCACCAGTGATTTGGGGACTAGCGGTTACAATGAGCAGTTCTTC. Its translation: CATSDLGTSGYNEQFF.

The rearrangement joins TRBV14 to TRBJ2-1; the D gene is possibly TRBD2 (6 bases). The CDR3 has 16 residues. Per the germline V gene, CDR1 is SGHDN and CDR2 is FVKESK. Trimming stripped 2 bases from V and 7 bases from J, with 18 bases between. The DNA of the CDR3 is TGTGCCAGCAGCCAACGTCTGGCGGGATCTTTGAATGAGCAGTTCTTC. This gives the protein CASSQRLAGSLNEQFF.

By share, this clone counts as medium-sized. The rearrangement uses TRBV28 and TRBJ2-7; weak D call: TRBD2 (6 bases). The CDR3 is 13 residues long. Trimming pared 3 bases from V and 1 base from J, leaving 7 bases between. Germline V gives CDR1 MDHEN, CDR2 SYDVKM. This chain's CDR3 is CASSFGGSYEQYF. Written as DNA, the CDR3 is TGTGCCAGCAGTTTTGGAGGGTCCTACGAGCAGTACTTC.

The rearrangement uses TRBV20-1 and TRBJ1-1; 9 bases align to TRBD1. CDR1 and CDR2 from the germline V gene are DFQATT and SNEGSKA (reference sequence). With 7 bases clipped from V and 4 bases from J, the junction kept 13 bases outside the gene matches. The CDR3 totals 15 residues. Here the CDR3 reads CSGKGQGGGATEAFF. The CDR3 coding sequence is TGCAGTGGCAAGGGACAGGGTGGGGGTGCCACTGAAGCTTTCTTT.

This clone was seen many times. This chain uses TRBV18 with TRBJ2-1, with 13 bases identical to TRBD2. CDR1 is KGHSH and CDR2 is LQKENI in the germline V gene. This CDR3 has 17 amino acids. The junction had 16 bases not matched to a gene; V was cut back by 8 bases and J by 9 bases. The CDR3, as DNA: TGTGCCAGCACCCGAAATGGACTAGCGGGAGTCATGAGTGAGCAGTTCTTC. Translation gives CASTRNGLAGVMSEQFF. Full variable domain (rest looked up from reference TRBV18 and TRBJ2-1): NAGVMQNPRHLVRRRGQEARLRCSPMKGHSHVYWYRQLPEEGLKFMVYLQKENIIDESGMPKERFSAEFPKEGPSILRIQQVVRGDSAAYFCASTRNGLAGVMSEQFFGPGTRLTVL.

In this sample, this clone turned up many times. This chain links TRBV19 with TRBJ2-1, with 12 bases lining up with TRBD2. CDR3 length equals 16 residues. V lost 4 bases to trimming and J lost 4 bases; unmatched junction nucleotides: 5. Germline loops: CDR1 LNHDA, CDR2 SQIVND (reference sequence). Here the CDR3 DNA reads TGTGCCAGTAGTACCGGGACTAGCGGGTGGTACAATGAGCAGTTCTTC. As protein: CASSTGTSGWYNEQFF.